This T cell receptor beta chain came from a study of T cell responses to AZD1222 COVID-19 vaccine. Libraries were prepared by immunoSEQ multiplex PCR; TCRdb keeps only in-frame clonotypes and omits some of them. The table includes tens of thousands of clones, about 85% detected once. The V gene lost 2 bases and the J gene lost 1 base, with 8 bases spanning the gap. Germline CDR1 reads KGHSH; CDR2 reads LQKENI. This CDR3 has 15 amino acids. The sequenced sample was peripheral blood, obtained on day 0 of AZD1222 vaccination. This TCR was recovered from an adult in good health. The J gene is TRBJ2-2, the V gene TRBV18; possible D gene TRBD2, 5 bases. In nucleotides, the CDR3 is TGTGCCAGCTCACCAGGACGGGGGAACACCGGGGAGCTGTTTTTT. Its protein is CASSPGRGNTGELFF.